These 30 T cell receptor beta chains originate from one sample sequenced in a study of vaccination effects on CD4 cells after COVID-19. It was after more than 8 days of culture that CD4+ T cells were isolated. Two doses of either BNT162b2 or mRNA-1273 were given to each participant. These receptors have no identified antigens. This table comes from immunoSEQ multiplex PCR, and its TCRdb copy is limited to in-frame clones, with some not included. This sample has 72,000 or so clones, with around 70% found just once. The sequencing used CD4+ T cells from PBMCs cultured without peptide, collected after COVID-19 vaccination. The receptor source for this set is a human donor who received a COVID-19 vaccine.

The chain links TRBV18 to TRBJ2-3; 7 positions match TRBD1. The V segment lost 3 bases and the J segment 2 bases; nucleotides outside the gene matches: 8. The CDR3 is made up of 16 amino acids. CDR1 KGHSH and CDR2 LQKENI come from the germline V gene. This CDR3 reads CASSPQSGQNTDTQYF. CDR3 bases: TGTGCCAGCTCACCCCAGTCGGGACAGAACACAGATACGCAGTATTTT.

The genes are TRBV7-3 and TRBJ2-3; D perhaps matches TRBD1 (5 bases). Germline V gene sequence: CDR1 SGHTA, CDR2 FQGTGA. V was trimmed by 5 bases and J by 0 bases, leaving 12 bases between them. This CDR3 comprises 15 residues. The CDR3 sequence: CASSPTALSTDTQYF. The CDR3, as DNA: TGTGCCAGCAGCCCGACAGCTTTAAGCACAGATACGCAGTATTTT.

J is TRBJ1-5 and V is TRBV18; 8 nucleotides agree with TRBD1. The CDR3 is 13 residues long. CDR1 and CDR2 from the germline V gene are KGHSH and LQKENI. The trim removed 5 bases at V and 5 bases at J, leaving 2 bases unmatched. CDR3 sequence reads: CASSGQGDQPQHF. Written as DNA, the CDR3 is TGTGCCAGCTCAGGACAGGGAGATCAGCCCCAGCATTTT.

This clone was seen more than once but under ten times. V gene TRBV6-6 combines with J gene TRBJ2-7, with 7 bases identical to TRBD1. The CDR3 contains 14 residues. Losses at the gene ends were 2 bases for V and 3 bases for J; bases not matched to a gene: 4. Germline V CDR1 and CDR2: MNHNY, SVGAGI (reference sequence). The CDR3 loop reads CASSYRGQLYEQYV. As DNA, the CDR3 is TGTGCCAGCAGTTACAGGGGACAGCTCTACGAGCAGTACGTC.

The rearrangement joins TRBV6-4 to TRBJ1-1; TRBD1 matches at 7 bases. The CDR3 extends over 14 amino acids. V was pared by 7 bases and J by 5 bases, with 10 bases of the junction left unmatched. The germline CDR1 and CDR2 sequences are MRHNA and SNTAGT. The CDR3 DNA is TGTGCCAGCAAGATTAGACAGGGTGGAACTGAAGCTTTCTTT. Residues: CASKIRQGGTEAFF.

The rearrangement joins TRBV24-1 to TRBJ2-3; D is perhaps TRBD1 (6 bases). The CDR3 sequence is 16 residues long. The germline V gene has CDR1 KGHDR and CDR2 SFDVKD. With 1 base removed from V and 2 bases from J, the gap between germline ends came to 12 bases. This chain's CDR3 is CATSDFGLGATDTQYF. The CDR3, as DNA: TGTGCCACCAGTGATTTCGGGTTGGGGGCCACAGATACGCAGTATTTT.

V and J are TRBV24-1 and TRBJ1-2, with no clear D. This CDR3 has 13 amino acids. The V gene's germline CDR1 is KGHDR and CDR2 SFDVKD. V lost 7 bases to trimming and J lost 4 bases, with 12 bases between them. The CDR3 coding sequence is TGTGCCACCAGCGACTCCACTTTCTATGGCTACACCTTC. Translating it yields CATSDSTFYGYTF.

The V and J genes are TRBV4-3 and TRBJ1-3, with a tentative D call TRBD1 (5 bases). The CDR3 has 14 amino acids. V lost 0 bases, J lost 7 bases, and 10 bases lay in between. Per the germline V gene, CDR1 is LGHNA and CDR2 is YSLEER. Written as DNA, the CDR3 is TGCGCCAGCAGCCAAGATCGGGGCCTCAACACCATATATTTT. Its translation is CASSQDRGLNTIYF.

The chain couples TRBV19 to TRBJ2-1; 13 positions match TRBD2. The CDR3 has 14 residues. In germline, CDR1 is LNHDA, CDR2 SQIVND (reference sequence). V shed 6 bases, J shed 6 bases, and the junction held 2 bases outside the gene matches. The CDR3 protein is CASRRTSGGNEQFF. CDR3 sequence (DNA): TGTGCCAGTAGAAGGACTAGCGGGGGCAATGAGCAGTTCTTC.

The chain is built from TRBV28 and TRBJ2-2; the D is unclear. The ends were cut back, 6 bases at V and 0 bases at J, with 5 bases in the middle. This CDR3 contains 13 residues. The germline V gene has CDR1 MDHEN and CDR2 SYDVKM. This CDR3 reads CASRNTNTGELFF. CDR3 coding DNA: TGTGCCAGCAGGAACACGAACACCGGGGAGCTGTTTTTT.

The chain carries TRBV7-2 and TRBJ2-3; perhaps TRBD2 as D (5 bases). The V end lost 2 bases, the J end lost 12 bases, and 12 bases lay between the germline ends. The CDR3 is made up of 12 amino acids. CDR1 SGHTA and CDR2 FQGNSA come from the germline V gene. The CDR3 bases are TGTGCCAGCAGCTTAAACCGGGATGGTCAGTATTTT. Protein: CASSLNRDGQYF. Full variable domain (missing parts from reference TRBV7-2 and TRBJ2-3): GAGVSQSPSNKVTEKGKDVELRCDPISGHTALYWYRQSLGQGLEFLIYFQGNSAPDKSGLPSDRFSAERTGGSVSTLTIQRTQQEDSAVYLCASSLNRDGQYFGPGTRLTVL.

Here the CDR3 DNA reads TGTGCCAGCTCCTATTTCACTGAAGCTTTCTTT. Protein: CASSYFTEAFF. The rearrangement links TRBV2 to TRBJ1-1; D call uncertain. The CDR3 length is 11 residues. Germline V gives CDR1 SNHLY, CDR2 FYNNEI. V lost 8 bases, J lost 4 bases, and 8 bases lay in between.

The J gene is TRBJ1-2, the V gene TRBV30, with D unresolved. The CDR3 loop spans 14 amino acids. V shed 0 bases and J shed 5 bases, with 13 bases lying between them. CDR1 and CDR2 from the germline V gene are GTSNPN and SVGIG (reference sequence). CDR3 bases: TGTGCCTGGAGTGTTGGAGGGTCTGGTTATGGCTACACCTTC. Translation gives CAWSVGGSGYGYTF.

This clone was recorded only once. The rearrangement links TRBV7-2 to TRBJ1-2; D might be TRBD1 (5 bases). The germline V gene has CDR1 SGHTA and CDR2 FQGNSA. Trimming removed 5 bases at V and 3 bases at J, with 13 bases between. The CDR3 is 14 amino acids. Here the CDR3 reads CASSLYDRDYGYTF. CDR3 DNA sequence: TGTGCCAGCAGCCTATACGACAGAGACTATGGCTACACCTTC.

The CDR3 loop reads CASSRTGGAGQETQYF. In DNA, the CDR3 is TGTGCCAGCAGCCGGACCGGGGGGGCGGGGCAAGAGACCCAGTACTTC. J is TRBJ2-5 and V is TRBV3-1 (or the pseudogene TRBV3-2); 8 bases map to TRBD2. V dropped 4 bases and J dropped 2; count of bases not matched to a gene: 9. Germline-derived CDR1 and CDR2 are LGHDT and YNNKEL (reference sequence). This CDR3 region has 16 residues.

This chain links TRBV5-1 with TRBJ2-5; D is possibly TRBD1 (5 bases). CDR3 length: 17 residues. CDR1 and CDR2 (germline): SGHRS, YFSETQ. Trimming removed 0 bases from V and 5 bases from J, with 20 bases in between. In DNA form, the CDR3 reads TGCGCCAGCAGCTTGGGGGTCAGGGTCGGTTCGGGTGAGACCCAGTACTTC. Its protein product is CASSLGVRVGSGETQYF. The whole variable domain, remainder taken from reference TRBV5-1 and TRBJ2-5, is KAGVTQTPRYLIKTRGQQVTLSCSPISGHRSVSWYQQTPGQGLQFLFEYFSETQRNKGNFPGRFSGRQFSNSRSEMNVSTLELGDSALYLCASSLGVRVGSGETQYFGPGTRLLVL.

The chain has TRBV7-6 and TRBJ1-2, with 12 bases that match TRBD1. Trimming took 5 bases from V and 2 from J; bases not matched to a gene: 9. CDR1 and CDR2 from the germline V gene are SGHVS and FNYEAQ. The CDR3 is 17 residues long. Here the CDR3 reads CASSPFRDRGRNYGYTF. For the CDR3, the DNA is TGTGCCAGCAGCCCCTTCCGGGACAGGGGGCGAAACTATGGCTACACCTTC.

This clone was picked up a small number of times. The chain carries TRBV7-3 and TRBJ2-3, with 12 bases that match TRBD2. The CDR3 extends over 15 amino acids. V lost 3 bases and J lost 5; bases outside the gene matches: 3. Germline V lookup: CDR1 SGHTA, CDR2 FQGTGA. The DNA of the CDR3 is TGTGCCAGCAGCTTCGGACTAGCGGGGCGAGATACGCAGTATTTT. Protein product: CASSFGLAGRDTQYF.

The gene calls are TRBV18 and TRBJ1-4; 7 bases line up with TRBD1. Germline CDR1 and CDR2: KGHSH and LQKENI. Trimming cost V 2 bases and J 4 bases; bases outside gene matches: 4. This CDR3 has 15 amino acids. CDR3 DNA: TGTGCCAGCTCACCAGGGACAGTACTTAATGAAAAACTGTTTTTT. Translation gives CASSPGTVLNEKLFF. Looking up the rest from reference TRBV18 and TRBJ1-4 gives the full variable domain: NAGVMQNPRHLVRRRGQEARLRCSPMKGHSHVYWYRQLPEEGLKFMVYLQKENIIDESGMPKERFSAEFPKEGPSILRIQQVVRGDSAAYFCASSPGTVLNEKLFFGSGTQLSVL.

The chain is built from TRBV5-1 and TRBJ2-1; 7 bases are a match to TRBD1. The CDR3 is 14 amino acids. CDR1 is SGHRS, CDR2 YFSETQ, per germline. Germline trimming cut 4 bases from V and 5 bases from J; bases unmatched to any gene: 6. The CDR3 sequence is CASSRQGPDNEQFF. For the CDR3, the DNA is TGCGCCAGCAGCCGACAGGGTCCGGACAATGAGCAGTTCTTC.

V and J are TRBV18 and TRBJ1-1; D remains unclear. V was pared by 3 bases and J by 3 bases, with 11 bases between. This CDR3 contains 14 residues. In germline, CDR1 is KGHSH, CDR2 LQKENI. This CDR3 is CASSPWAKDTEAFF. CDR3 DNA sequence: TGTGCCAGCTCACCTTGGGCAAAGGACACTGAAGCTTTCTTT.

This chain connects TRBV6-5 to TRBJ2-5, with 9 bases that match TRBD1. The CDR3 totals 14 residues. The V segment lost 5 bases and the J segment 12 bases; nucleotides outside the gene matches: 13. Per the germline V gene, CDR1 is MNHEY and CDR2 is SVGAGI. The CDR3 nucleotides read TGTGCCAGCAGTAAACCCGGGACAGGGAGGCTTGAGTACTTC. This codes for CASSKPGTGRLEYF.

The chain employs TRBV6-5 and TRBJ1-1; TRBD1 is a possible D gene (5 bases). V lost 8 bases to trimming and J lost 10 bases, with 17 bases between them. The germline V gene encodes CDR1 MNHEY and CDR2 SVGAGI. The CDR3 has 12 amino acids. Here the CDR3 DNA reads TGTGCCAGCTCAGGGACGGCCAGGAGAGCTTTCTTT. Amino acid sequence: CASSGTARRAFF.

A few counts support this clone. The chain employs TRBV24-1 and TRBJ1-1, with unresolved D. V was pared by 0 bases and J by 0 bases, with 7 bases between. Germline V CDR1 and CDR2: KGHDR, SFDVKD. This CDR3 comprises 15 residues. The CDR3 loop is CATSDLGRMNTEAFF. CDR3 bases: TGTGCCACCAGTGATTTGGGCCGGATGAACACTGAAGCTTTCTTT.

This clone has more than one count but fewer than ten. This chain connects TRBV28 to TRBJ1-4; D call uncertain. Germline V gene lookup returns CDR1 MDHEN and CDR2 SYDVKM. V was clipped by 7 bases and J by 5 bases, with 20 bases between them. The CDR3 is made up of 16 amino acids. The CDR3 coding sequence is TGTGCCAGCAATGCCCCGGGGAGGGCGCGAAATGAAAAACTGTTTTTT. Its protein is CASNAPGRARNEKLFF.

This clone turned up a few times. J is TRBJ2-2 and V is TRBV6-6; 8 nucleotides line up with TRBD1. Germline V gene data show CDR1 as MNHNY and CDR2 as SVGAGI (reference sequence). The V segment lost 4 bases and the J segment 0 bases; nucleotides outside the gene matches: 4. The CDR3 is made up of 16 amino acids. CDR3 bases: TGTGCCAGCAGTTCATCACAGGGGGCGAACACCGGGGAGCTGTTTTTT. Amino acid sequence: CASSSSQGANTGELFF.

This clone was recorded only once. The chain is built from TRBV6-5 and TRBJ1-6, with D perhaps TRBD1 (6 bases). Germline CDR1 reads MNHEY; CDR2 reads SVGAGI. V was trimmed by 10 bases and J by 5 bases, leaving 15 bases between them. CDR3 size: 14 residues. The CDR3 DNA is TGTGCCATTATGGAGGACAGAGATAATTCACCCCTCCACTTT. This sequence encodes CAIMEDRDNSPLHF.

This chain links TRBV6-5 with TRBJ2-5; unclear D gene. The CDR3 consists of 14 residues. Per germline, CDR1 MNHEY and CDR2 SVGAGI. V was pared by 0 bases and J by 2 bases, with 7 bases between. This chain's CDR3 is CASSYSYTQETQYF. For the CDR3, the DNA is TGTGCCAGCAGTTACTCGTATACACAAGAGACCCAGTACTTC.

V usage is TRBV28 and J usage is TRBJ2-1, with 9 bases aligning to TRBD2. The germline V gene has CDR1 MDHEN and CDR2 SYDVKM. The CDR3 has 17 amino acids. Trimming took 1 base from V and 3 from J; bases not matched to a gene: 7. DNA of the CDR3: TGTGCCAGCAGTTTATCCCCAGGAGCGGGGGGCTACAATGAGCAGTTCTTC. Its translation: CASSLSPGAGGYNEQFF.

The chain carries TRBV7-3 and TRBJ1-3; D might be TRBD1 (5 bases). The CDR3 runs 16 residues. Germline V gene sequence: CDR1 SGHTA, CDR2 FQGTGA. The V end was cut by 1 base, the J end by 2 bases, with 12 bases between. The chain's CDR3 is CASSLNPGSPGNTIYF. The CDR3 coding sequence is TGTGCCAGCAGCTTAAACCCAGGGTCCCCTGGAAACACCATATATTTT. Based on the CDR3 plus reference TRBV7-3 and TRBJ1-3, the full variable domain is GAGVSQTPSNKVTEKGKYVELRCDPISGHTALYWYRQSLGQGPEFLIYFQGTGAADDSGLPNDRFFAVRPEGSVSTLKIQRTERGDSAVYLCASSLNPGSPGNTIYFGEGSWLTVV.